What follows are 31 T cell receptor beta chains derived from one specimen sequenced in a study of cytomegalovirus exposure and HLA in healthy donors. In the PCR, 60 Vbeta and 13 Jbeta primers were used. Sequencing used immunoSEQ multiplex PCR; TCRdb keeps in-frame clones, though not all of them. In all, the sample yields 90,000 to 130,000 clones. Sequencing was carried out using PBMCs. These receptors all come from a man aged 35 to 55 in good health and CMV-seropositive.

The V and J genes are TRBV6-4 and TRBJ2-1; 7 positions agree with TRBD1. J lost 10 bases, V lost 6 bases, and 9 bases had no gene match. Germline assignment: CDR1 MRHNA and CDR2 SNTAGT. The CDR3 runs 13 residues. In nucleotides, the CDR3 is TGTGCCAGCAGCCTACGCAGGGGGAACGAGCAGTTCTTC. Amino acid sequence: CASSLRRGNEQFF.

This chain links TRBV19 with TRBJ2-7; 10 bases are a match to TRBD1. This CDR3 comprises 17 residues. J gave up 1 base and V 5 bases, and 11 bases lay outside the gene matches. Germline V CDR1 and CDR2: LNHDA, SQIVND (reference sequence). This CDR3 reads CASSAGLGQGNSYEQYF. CDR3 nucleotides: TGTGCCAGTAGTGCCGGCCTGGGACAGGGGAATTCCTACGAGCAGTACTTC. Looking up the rest from reference TRBV19 and TRBJ2-7 gives the full variable domain: DGGITQSPKYLFRKEGQNVTLSCEQNLNHDAMYWYRQDPGQGLRLIYYSQIVNDFQKGDIAEGYSVSREKKESFPLTVTSAQKNPTAFYLCASSAGLGQGNSYEQYFGPGTRLTVT.

The V call is TRBV19, the J call TRBJ2-7; perhaps TRBD1 as D (6 bases). Trimming removed 0 bases at V and 1 base at J, with 10 bases between. Germline assignment: CDR1 LNHDA and CDR2 SQIVND (reference sequence). The CDR3 totals 15 residues. The CDR3 spells CASSIEPGASYEQYF. The CDR3 region has the DNA TGTGCCAGTAGTATAGAACCAGGGGCATCCTACGAGCAGTACTTC.

The V gene is TRBV4-3, the J gene TRBJ2-7; 7 bases match TRBD1. The V segment lost 4 bases and the J segment 0 bases; nucleotides outside the gene matches: 12. From germline, CDR1 is LGHNA and CDR2 YSLEER. The CDR3 is 17 amino acids. The CDR3 loop is CASSPSLPGQSSYEQYF. DNA for the CDR3: TGCGCCAGCAGCCCCTCCCTACCGGGACAGAGCTCCTACGAGCAGTACTTC.

The J gene is TRBJ2-1, the V gene TRBV15; unclear D gene. The CDR3 covers 14 residues. Trimming removed 1 base from V and 3 bases from J, with 7 bases in between. CDR1 and CDR2 from the germline V gene are LNHNV and YYDKDF (reference sequence). CDR3 sequence (DNA): TGTGCCACCAGCAGAGCTGGCAACTACAATGAGCAGTTCTTC. Amino acids: CATSRAGNYNEQFF.

The chain employs TRBV7-9 and TRBJ2-3; TRBD2 aligns across 9 bases. From germline, CDR1 is SEHNR and CDR2 FQNEAQ (reference sequence). This CDR3 has 16 amino acids. The V segment lost 8 bases and the J segment 7 bases; nucleotides outside the gene matches: 16. In DNA form, the CDR3 reads TGTGCCAGCCAAGCTTATACGGCTAGCGGGATGAATACGCAGTATTTT. Residues: CASQAYTASGMNTQYF.

The chain uses TRBV7-9 and TRBJ1-2; D gene uncertain. Germline CDR1 reads SEHNR; CDR2 reads FQNEAQ (reference sequence). There are 15 residues in the CDR3. The V gene lost 0 bases and the J gene lost 4 bases, with 12 bases spanning the gap. The CDR3 is CASSLAGGGIYGYTF. The CDR3 nucleotides read TGTGCCAGCAGCTTAGCAGGTGGAGGGATCTATGGCTACACCTTC.

The V and J genes are TRBV6-5 and TRBJ2-1; perhaps TRBD1 as D (6 bases). CDR3 length: 11 residues. CDR1 is MNHEY and CDR2 is SVGAGI in the germline V gene. The V gene lost 5 bases and the J gene lost 10 bases, with 9 bases spanning the gap. The CDR3: CASSPGQEQFF. The CDR3 DNA sequence: TGTGCCAGCAGTCCTGGACAGGAGCAGTTCTTC.

V usage is TRBV7-9 and J usage is TRBJ1-2, with TRBD1 matching 9 bases. The CDR3 runs to 16 residues. Germline CDR1 and CDR2: SEHNR and FQNEAQ (reference sequence). V gave up 5 bases and J gave up 5 bases; unmatched junction bases: 12. CDR3 sequence: CASSGPGQGIRYGYTF. CDR3 DNA: TGTGCCAGCAGCGGGCCGGGACAGGGAATTCGGTATGGCTACACCTTC.

The genes are TRBV9 and TRBJ2-2; 9 nucleotides line up with TRBD2. V gave up 4 bases and J gave up 7 bases; unmatched junction bases: 5. This CDR3 has 14 residues. The germline CDR1 and CDR2 sequences are SGDLS and YYNGEE. This CDR3 is CASSFSGSDGELFF. CDR3 nucleotide sequence: TGTGCCAGCAGCTTTAGCGGGAGTGACGGGGAGCTGTTTTTT.

The genes are TRBV7-9 and TRBJ2-3, with 12 bases matching TRBD2. Germline V lookup: CDR1 SEHNR, CDR2 FQNEAQ (reference sequence). The CDR3 covers 18 residues. The V segment lost 2 bases and the J segment 4 bases; nucleotides outside the gene matches: 10. DNA of the CDR3: TGTGCCAGCAGCTTAAGAGCGACTAGCGGGAGTGGGGCAGATACGCAGTATTTT. Its protein product is CASSLRATSGSGADTQYF.

V gene TRBV7-6 combines with J gene TRBJ2-5, with 8 bases fitting TRBD2. Germline V gene lookup returns CDR1 SGHVS and CDR2 FNYEAQ. This CDR3 is built from 16 residues. V lost 1 base to trimming and J lost 5 bases; unmatched junction nucleotides: 9. CDR3 region: CASSLGAGVREETQYF. In nucleotides, the CDR3 is TGTGCCAGCAGCTTAGGAGCGGGAGTGAGAGAGGAGACCCAGTACTTC.

The chain recombines TRBV6-6 with TRBJ1-5; TRBD1 matches at 8 bases. The CDR3 is 15 residues long. Germline assignment: CDR1 MNHNY and CDR2 SVGAGI (reference sequence). V gave up 2 bases and J gave up 1 base; unmatched junction bases: 1. The DNA for the CDR3 is TGTGCCAGCAGTTACAGGACAGGGAGCAATCAGCCCCAGCATTTT. It translates to CASSYRTGSNQPQHF.

V is TRBV28 and J is TRBJ1-1; 12 positions agree with TRBD1. The CDR3 is made up of 17 amino acids. Germline-derived CDR1 and CDR2 are MDHEN and SYDVKM. V lost 6 bases to trimming and J lost 3 bases; unmatched junction nucleotides: 11. The CDR3 is CASRPRGTGGRYTEAFF. The CDR3 DNA follows: TGTGCCAGCAGACCAAGGGGGACAGGGGGCCGATACACTGAAGCTTTCTTT.

The rearrangement links TRBV5-1 to TRBJ1-6; TRBD1 might be the D (5 bases). Germline V gene lookup returns CDR1 SGHRS and CDR2 YFSETQ. There are 13 residues in the CDR3. With 6 bases removed from V and 7 bases from J, the gap between germline ends came to 11 bases. The CDR3 spells CASNDGGNSPLHF. CDR3 in DNA: TGCGCCAGCAATGACGGGGGAAATTCACCCCTCCACTTT.

The V and J genes are TRBV7-6 and TRBJ2-3; 13 bases are shared with TRBD2. CDR3 length equals 16 residues. V shed 5 bases and J 4 bases; nucleotides not matched to a gene: 6. In germline, CDR1 is SGHVS, CDR2 FNYEAQ. In nucleotides, the CDR3 is TGTGCCAGCAGCACCACTAGCGGGAGGGCAGCAGATACGCAGTATTTT. Residues: CASSTTSGRAADTQYF.

The chain couples TRBV5-4 to TRBJ2-2; 14 bases line up with TRBD2. In germline, CDR1 is SGHNT, CDR2 YYREEE (reference sequence). The junction had 6 bases not matched to a gene; V was cut back by 4 bases and J by 4 bases. The length of the CDR3 is 17 residues. The CDR3 reads CASSPGTSGSGTGELFF. The CDR3 coding sequence is TGTGCCAGCAGCCCCGGGACTAGCGGGAGCGGCACCGGGGAGCTGTTTTTT. The variable domain in full, with the rest retrieved from reference TRBV5-4 and TRBJ2-2, is ETGVTQSPTHLIKTRGQQVTLRCSSQSGHNTVSWYQQALGQGPQFIFQYYREEENGRGNFPPRFSGLQFPNYSSELNVNALELDDSALYLCASSPGTSGSGTGELFFGEGSRLTVL.

This sequence joins TRBV2 and TRBJ1-2; D is possibly TRBD1 (5 bases). The V end lost 4 bases, the J end lost 2 bases, and 8 bases lay between the germline ends. The CDR3 totals 13 residues. Germline-derived CDR1 and CDR2 are SNHLY and FYNNEI. The CDR3 reads CASSVDRNYGYTF. In nucleotides, the CDR3 is TGTGCCAGCAGTGTTGACAGAAACTATGGCTACACCTTC.

The chain carries TRBV25-1 and TRBJ2-4; 8 nucleotides agree with TRBD1. The V gene end was trimmed by 4 bases and the J gene end by 8 bases; junction bases not matched to a gene: 13. Looked up from germline, CDR1 is MGHDK and CDR2 is SYGVNS. This CDR3 spans 16 amino acids. The CDR3 region has the DNA TGTGCCAGCAGTGGAGGACAGGGCGAAGTAAGCGACATTCAGTACTTC. Translated: CASSGGQGEVSDIQYF.

The gene calls are TRBV4-1 and TRBJ2-7; possible D gene TRBD2, 5 bases. V lost 1 base and J lost 6, with 19 bases in between. The CDR3 has 16 residues. Germline V lookup: CDR1 MGHRA, CDR2 YSYEKL. CDR3 coding DNA: TGCGCCAGCAGCCAAGGAATGGACTCCCTACTCCTCGAGCAGTACTTC. Translation: CASSQGMDSLLLEQYF.

The chain employs TRBV15 and TRBJ2-1; D possibly corresponds to TRBD1 (6 bases). CDR1 and CDR2 from the germline V gene are LNHNV and YYDKDF (reference sequence). This CDR3 spans 15 amino acids. Trimming left V 6 bases short and J 4 bases short, with 16 bases between. The CDR3 reads CATSSRNRAYNEQFF. The CDR3 DNA sequence: TGTGCCACCAGTAGCCGGAACAGGGCATACAATGAGCAGTTCTTC.

V usage is TRBV27 and J usage is TRBJ1-3, with a possible D match to TRBD1 (5 bases). V lost 4 bases and J lost 0, with 10 bases in between. This CDR3 comprises 15 residues. Germline assignment: CDR1 MNHEY and CDR2 SMNVEV (reference sequence). Here the CDR3 reads CASSSDRRSGNTIYF. DNA for the CDR3: TGTGCCAGCAGTTCCGACAGACGCTCTGGAAACACCATATATTTT.

The V call is TRBV7-2, the J call TRBJ2-7; 8 nucleotides agree with TRBD2. The CDR3 contains 14 residues. Germline loops: CDR1 SGHTA, CDR2 FQGNSA. V gave up 0 bases and J gave up 6 bases; unmatched junction bases: 4. The CDR3 loop reads CASSLAGTRGEQYF. The CDR3 DNA reads as TGTGCCAGCAGCTTAGCCGGGACTAGGGGCGAGCAGTACTTC.

This chain links TRBV4-2 with TRBJ2-7; 12 bases agree with TRBD2. The CDR3 loop spans 16 amino acids. With V trimmed by 2 bases and J by 3 bases, 5 bases remained unmatched. Germline assignment: CDR1 LGHNA and CDR2 YNFKEQ. CDR3 in amino acids: CASSQLAGGGLYEQYF. The CDR3 DNA is TGTGCCAGCAGCCAACTAGCGGGAGGGGGCCTCTACGAGCAGTACTTC.

The V and J genes are TRBV29-1 and TRBJ2-1; perhaps TRBD1 as D (5 bases). Germline CDR1 and CDR2: SQVTM and ANQGSEA. This CDR3 has 13 amino acids. V was cut by 7 bases and J by 2 bases, with 12 bases left in between. CDR3 DNA: TGCAGCGCGAAGCCAGGGACCTACAATGAGCAGTTCTTC. Protein sequence: CSAKPGTYNEQFF.

The chain combines TRBV28 with TRBJ1-1; TRBD1 might be the D (6 bases). Germline-derived CDR1 and CDR2 are MDHEN and SYDVKM. The CDR3 has 12 amino acids. With 3 bases removed from V and 5 bases from J, the gap between germline ends came to 7 bases. The CDR3 region is CASSFQGTEAFF. The CDR3 bases are TGTGCCAGCAGTTTCCAGGGGACTGAAGCTTTCTTT.

The chain has TRBV30 and TRBJ2-7; the D gene is possibly TRBD1 (6 bases). Trimming removed 0 bases from V and 3 bases from J, with 12 bases in between. CDR1 and CDR2 from the germline V gene are GTSNPN and SVGIG (reference sequence). This CDR3 spans 14 amino acids. The CDR3 DNA follows: TGTGCCTGGAGTGTACAAGGACAGAGCTACGAGCAGTACTTC. Its protein product is CAWSVQGQSYEQYF.

V and J are TRBV28 and TRBJ2-7; 8 nucleotides align to TRBD2. The germline V gene has CDR1 MDHEN and CDR2 SYDVKM. V lost 3 bases to trimming and J lost 2 bases; unmatched junction nucleotides: 6. This CDR3 contains 15 residues. This CDR3 is CASSFPGRGAYEQYF. CDR3 DNA sequence: TGTGCCAGCAGTTTCCCCGGGAGGGGGGCCTACGAGCAGTACTTC.

This sequence joins TRBV27 and TRBJ2-7, with TRBD2 matching over 7 bases. The CDR3 extends over 15 amino acids. The germline V gene encodes CDR1 MNHEY and CDR2 SMNVEV (reference sequence). J lost 1 base, V lost 6 bases, and 9 bases had no gene match. CDR3 sequence (DNA): TGTGCCAGCAGGCCTCGTGGTAGCGGGTCCTACGAGCAGTACTTC. It is translated as CASRPRGSGSYEQYF.

This chain links TRBV5-6 with TRBJ2-1; 9 bases line up with TRBD1. In germline, CDR1 is SGHDT, CDR2 YYEEEE. The V and J ends lost 4 bases and 9 bases, in that order; junction bases with no gene match: 5. CDR3 length: 13 amino acids. The CDR3 region has the DNA TGTGCCAGCAGCACGCCACAGGGGGCTGAGCAGTTCTTC. It codes for CASSTPQGAEQFF.

CDR3 sequence reads: CASSPRRFSSYEQYF. Written as DNA, the CDR3 is TGTGCCAGCAGCCCGAGGCGGTTCAGCTCCTACGAGCAGTACTTC. The chain has TRBV25-1 and TRBJ2-7; no clear D gene. V was clipped by 6 bases and J by 0 bases, with 15 bases between them. CDR1 MGHDK and CDR2 SYGVNS come from the germline V gene. This CDR3 is 15 amino acids long.